This T cell receptor beta chain was obtained from a study of T cell changes during pregnancy in multiple sclerosis. J was trimmed by 0 bases and V by 5 bases; bases with no gene match: 7. The CDR3 runs to 17 residues. From germline, CDR1 is MDHEN and CDR2 SYDVKM. Method: immunoSEQ multiplex PCR; TCRdb's copy keeps in-frame clones and lacks some. The sample has roughly 46,000 clones, roughly 92% seen once. This receptor was obtained from a female donor with multiple sclerosis, enrolled in a pregnancy study. Sequences were derived from peripheral blood, sampled in the third trimester of pregnancy. The chain has TRBV28 and TRBJ2-2; TRBD2 aligns across 9 bases. Here the CDR3 DNA reads TGTGCCAGCAGTGCTGGACTAGCGCAAACGAACACCGGGGAGCTGTTTTTT. Protein: CASSAGLAQTNTGELFF.